The next 26 T cell receptor beta chains were all read from a single sample in a study of Tregs in tolerant kidney transplant recipients. Sequencing used immunoSEQ multiplex PCR; TCRdb keeps in-frame clones, though not all of them. The repertoire includes some 110,000 clones, about 90% of them detected once, and approximately 0.59% sits in the top ten. The sample comprised CD4+ T cells from blood. These receptors were collected from a human donor in good health.

The rearrangement uses TRBV11-2 and TRBJ2-1, with 10 bases aligning to TRBD2. This CDR3 region has 18 residues. The V gene's germline CDR1 is SGHAT and CDR2 FQNNGV. Germline trimming cut 1 base from V and 10 bases from J; bases unmatched to any gene: 16. The CDR3 loop reads CASSLGASGGMGPGEQFF. CDR3 sequence (DNA): TGTGCCAGCAGCTTAGGGGCTAGCGGGGGAATGGGCCCTGGCGAGCAGTTCTTC.

The chain carries TRBV10-3 and TRBJ1-2; 9 nucleotides match TRBD1. The CDR3 consists of 15 residues. Losses at the gene ends were 6 bases for V and 2 bases for J; bases not matched to a gene: 7. CDR1 and CDR2 (germline): ENHRY, SYGVKD. The CDR3 protein is CAISLGQGINYGYTF. The CDR3 coding sequence is TGTGCCATCAGCCTGGGACAGGGCATCAACTATGGCTACACCTTC.

This clone has a single count. The V and J genes are TRBV10-1 and TRBJ2-5; 7 positions match TRBD2. Germline V lookup: CDR1 WNHNN, CDR2 SYGVQD (reference sequence). The V and J ends lost 0 bases and 1 base, in that order; junction bases with no gene match: 8. This CDR3 has 17 residues. The CDR3 DNA sequence: TGCGCCAGCAGTGAGTCGTCGGGGCCGGGGGGCCAAGAGACCCAGTACTTC. This gives the protein CASSESSGPGGQETQYF.

This clone was seen more than once but under ten times. The rearrangement uses TRBV6-1 and TRBJ2-7, with D perhaps matching TRBD1 (5 bases). V lost 1 base to trimming and J lost 0 bases, with 13 bases between them. The CDR3 extends over 16 amino acids. Germline assignment: CDR1 MNHNS and CDR2 SASEGT. The chain's CDR3 is CASSEGWGRSSYEQYF. CDR3 bases: TGTGCCAGCAGTGAAGGATGGGGCAGAAGCTCCTACGAGCAGTACTTC.

This rearrangement joins TRBV6-1 to TRBJ1-4; D is ambiguous. CDR1 and CDR2 from the germline V gene are MNHNS and SASEGT. V lost 7 bases to trimming and J lost 8 bases, with 14 bases between them. This CDR3 region has 13 residues. The chain's CDR3 is CASTGRRGEKLFF. The CDR3 nucleotides are TGTGCCAGCACCGGCCGGCGGGGAGAAAAACTGTTTTTT.

The chain uses TRBV4-1 and TRBJ1-2; D not resolved. This CDR3 contains 18 residues. V was clipped by 1 base and J by 3 bases, with 21 bases between them. CDR1 is MGHRA, CDR2 YSYEKL, per germline. CDR3 region: CASSQAAFGSSAYYGYTF. Here the CDR3 DNA reads TGCGCCAGCAGCCAAGCCGCCTTCGGCAGTTCGGCCTACTATGGCTACACCTTC.

The rearrangement uses TRBV11-2 and TRBJ1-1; no clear D gene. The CDR3 extends over 13 amino acids. Germline CDR1 reads SGHAT; CDR2 reads FQNNGV. V was trimmed by 5 bases and J by 4 bases, leaving 11 bases between them. The CDR3 bases are TGTGCCAGCAGCGACTTTAAAAGCACTGAAGCTTTCTTT. It encodes CASSDFKSTEAFF.

The chain recombines TRBV19 with TRBJ2-1; TRBD2 agrees at 7 bases. After removal of 3 bases from V and 3 bases from J, the junction contained 2 bases not matched to a gene. CDR1 is LNHDA, CDR2 SQIVND, per germline (reference sequence). The CDR3 runs to 14 residues. The CDR3 bases are TGTGCCAGTAGTATTGGCGGGAGCTACAATGAGCAGTTCTTC. Encoded protein: CASSIGGSYNEQFF.

The chain couples TRBV7-2 to TRBJ2-3; 10 bases are shared with TRBD2. J gave up 6 bases and V 3 bases, and 6 bases lay outside the gene matches. The CDR3 extends over 15 amino acids. The germline CDR1 and CDR2 sequences are SGHTA and FQGNSA. CDR3 region: CASSLASGGWDTQYF. The CDR3, as DNA: TGTGCCAGCAGCTTGGCTAGCGGGGGTTGGGATACGCAGTATTTT.

The V call is TRBV6-5, the J call TRBJ1-2; a weak D match, TRBD1 (5 bases). CDR3 length: 14 residues. V lost 6 bases and J lost 7, with 18 bases in between. CDR1 and CDR2 (germline): MNHEY, SVGAGI. DNA for the CDR3: TGTGCCAGCAGAACTACAGGCGTACGAGTTGGCTACACCTTC. This codes for CASRTTGVRVGYTF.

This chain links TRBV25-1 with TRBJ2-7; D possibly corresponds to TRBD2 (5 bases). Germline V gene data show CDR1 as MGHDK and CDR2 as SYGVNS. The CDR3 loop spans 15 amino acids. Deletions cut 3 bases from V and 0 bases from J, with 12 bases between. CDR3 bases: TGTGCCAGCAGTGAGTTGACGGGAAGCTCCTACGAGCAGTACTTC. Its protein is CASSELTGSSYEQYF.

The genes are TRBV7-8 and TRBJ2-4, with TRBD1 matching over 10 bases. The germline V gene encodes CDR1 SGHVS and CDR2 FQNEAQ. This CDR3 spans 16 amino acids. With V trimmed by 0 bases and J by 5 bases, 4 bases remained unmatched. CDR3 DNA: TGTGCCAGCAGCTTAGCCCCGACAGGGGGCCAAAACATTCAGTACTTC. It codes for CASSLAPTGGQNIQYF.

The V gene is TRBV7-9, the J gene TRBJ2-3; possible D gene TRBD1, 5 bases. With 2 bases removed from V and 2 bases from J, the gap between germline ends came to 14 bases. Germline-derived CDR1 and CDR2 are SEHNR and FQNEAQ (reference sequence). CDR3 size: 16 residues. Written as DNA, the CDR3 is TGTGCCAGCAGCTTAAGTCGATCAGGGCCCACAGATACGCAGTATTTT. Translated, it gives CASSLSRSGPTDTQYF. The whole variable domain, filled in from reference TRBV7-9 and TRBJ2-3, reads DTGVSQNPRHKITKRGQNVTFRCDPISEHNRLYWYRQTLGQGPEFLTYFQNEAQLEKSRLLSDRFSAERPKGSFSTLEIQRTEQGDSAMYLCASSLSRSGPTDTQYFGPGTRLTVL.

The V gene is TRBV2, the J gene TRBJ2-7; D is undetermined. Germline V lookup: CDR1 SNHLY, CDR2 FYNNEI. Trimming removed 2 bases at V and 3 bases at J, with 5 bases between. The CDR3 contains 12 residues. The DNA for the CDR3 is TGTGCCAGCAGTGAATTGTTCTACGAGCAGTACTTC. It yields the protein CASSELFYEQYF.

This clone was seen once. The rearrangement links TRBV4-2 to TRBJ2-7, with TRBD2 matching 11 bases. Germline lookup yields CDR1 LGHNA and CDR2 YNFKEQ. Trimming at V came to 4 bases and at J to 0 bases, leaving 17 bases not matched to a gene. The CDR3 runs 20 residues. The CDR3 region is CASSPVPGGSGRASSYEQYF. In DNA form, the CDR3 reads TGTGCCAGCAGCCCCGTGCCTGGGGGTAGCGGGAGGGCTAGCTCCTACGAGCAGTACTTC.

This clone has a single count. The chain links TRBV7-6 to TRBJ1-6; 7 nucleotides line up with TRBD1. CDR1 and CDR2 from the germline V gene are SGHVS and FNYEAQ. The CDR3 contains 15 residues. Trimming took 4 bases from V and 9 from J; bases not matched to a gene: 9. CDR3 sequence (DNA): TGTGCCAGCAGCTCCAACTACAGGGGTGGTTCACCCCTCCACTTT. Its translation is CASSSNYRGGSPLHF.

The rearrangement joins TRBV25-1 to TRBJ1-1; D gene unclear. The CDR3 has 13 amino acids. The germline V and J ends were trimmed by 6 bases and 1 base, with 9 bases remaining between them. Germline CDR1 reads MGHDK; CDR2 reads SYGVNS. The DNA for the CDR3 is TGTGCCAGCAGATCCCCTACGAACACTGAAGCTTTCTTT. This encodes CASRSPTNTEAFF.

This chain connects TRBV19 to TRBJ2-5; D gene unclear. V lost 4 bases and J lost 0, with 12 bases in between. Germline CDR1 and CDR2: LNHDA and SQIVND (reference sequence). This CDR3 has 15 amino acids. As DNA, the CDR3 is TGTGCCAGTAGTAAAGGGAACGGGTACCAAGAGACCCAGTACTTC. This translates into CASSKGNGYQETQYF.

The sample holds one count of this clone. The V call is TRBV11-3, the J call TRBJ2-3; the D gene could be TRBD1 or TRBD2 (5 bases each). V lost 3 bases to trimming and J lost 8 bases, with 18 bases between them. This CDR3 region has 15 residues. The germline CDR1 and CDR2 sequences are SGHNT and YENEEA. CDR3 sequence (DNA): TGTGCCAGCAGCTTTTCGGGGCACGCCCCTGTTACGCAGTATTTT. Translated: CASSFSGHAPVTQYF.

V and J are TRBV19 and TRBJ2-3; 9 bases line up with TRBD2. This CDR3 spans 16 amino acids. V shed 4 bases and J 6 bases; nucleotides not matched to a gene: 11. Germline assignment: CDR1 LNHDA and CDR2 SQIVND (reference sequence). The CDR3 region has the DNA TGTGCCAGTAGTAATGGTGCGGGGGGGCTCTCGGATACGCAGTATTTT. Its translation: CASSNGAGGLSDTQYF.

V gene TRBV6-5 combines with J gene TRBJ1-6, with D perhaps matching TRBD1 (5 bases). CDR1 is MNHEY, CDR2 SVGAGI, per germline. The CDR3 is 15 amino acids. V dropped 4 bases and J dropped 6 bases, with 13 bases sitting between them. Here the CDR3 reads CASSSPTAPNSPLHF. The CDR3 DNA reads as TGTGCCAGCAGTTCTCCGACAGCGCCTAATTCACCCCTCCACTTT.

The V call is TRBV2, the J call TRBJ2-3, with 14 bases that match TRBD2. The CDR3 is made up of 18 amino acids. V trimming: 4 bases; J trimming: 6 bases; junction bases outside the gene matches: 12. Per the germline V gene, CDR1 is SNHLY and CDR2 is FYNNEI. The CDR3 loop reads CASSVVEGLAGAGDTQYF. As DNA, the CDR3 is TGTGCCAGCAGTGTAGTGGAGGGACTAGCGGGGGCCGGGGATACGCAGTATTTT.

This clone was counted once. The rearrangement joins TRBV2 to TRBJ1-6, with D hard to call. CDR1 and CDR2 from the germline V gene are SNHLY and FYNNEI. Between the trimmed V and J ends, which lost 3 bases and 9 bases, there was a span of 18 bases. This CDR3 comprises 16 residues. The CDR3 loop is CASSDRTASPRSPLHF. The CDR3 DNA reads as TGTGCCAGCAGTGATCGGACGGCCTCACCACGTTCACCCCTCCACTTT.

The chain combines TRBV4-2 with TRBJ2-7, with a possible D match to TRBD2 (5 bases). The CDR3 has 13 residues. In germline, CDR1 is LGHNA, CDR2 YNFKEQ. V was trimmed by 3 bases and J by 6 bases, leaving 12 bases between them. The CDR3 nucleotides read TGTGCCAGCAGCCAGTACACCGCGGGCGAGCAGTACTTC. This encodes CASSQYTAGEQYF.

The chain couples TRBV5-1 to TRBJ1-2; 7 bases line up with TRBD1. V lost 0 bases, J lost 4 bases, and 9 bases stayed unmatched. This CDR3 region has 16 residues. The germline gives CDR1 SGHRS, CDR2 YFSETQ. The CDR3 coding sequence is TGCGCCAGCAGCTTGGGGGACAGAACCCTGAGCTATGGCTACACCTTC. Protein sequence: CASSLGDRTLSYGYTF.

This chain uses TRBV7-9 with TRBJ1-6; D might be TRBD1 (6 bases). V gave up 5 bases and J gave up 9 bases, with 20 bases separating them. The CDR3 extends over 16 amino acids. Germline values: CDR1 SEHNR, CDR2 FQNEAQ (reference sequence). CDR3 nucleotide sequence: TGTGCCAGCAGCAGAGCGGGGGGGCGGATCTCTTCACCCCTCCACTTT. Protein product: CASSRAGGRISSPLHF.